This passage covers 15 T cell receptor beta chains from one sample sequenced in a study of T cell responses to AZD1222 COVID-19 vaccine. Using immunoSEQ multiplex PCR, the repertoire was profiled, and TCRdb retains in-frame clones only, with some absent. The repertoire includes about 140,000 clones, roughly 90% of them detected once, and 1.5% to 2% sits in the top ten. Specimen: peripheral blood, collected on day 0 of AZD1222 vaccination. The origin of the receptors is an adult in good health.

The chain joins TRBV6-4 to TRBJ1-5; D ambiguous. The CDR3 is 12 amino acids. Germline assignment: CDR1 MRHNA and CDR2 SNTAGT. V gave up 8 bases and J gave up 4 bases, with 9 bases separating them. The CDR3 reads CASPGGNQPQHF. The CDR3 DNA reads as TGTGCCAGCCCTGGAGGGAATCAGCCCCAGCATTTT.

This chain joins TRBV7-2 and TRBJ1-2; weak D call: TRBD1 (5 bases). The germline gives CDR1 SGHTA, CDR2 FQGNSA. Between the trimmed V and J ends, which lost 3 bases and 6 bases, there was a span of 8 bases. CDR3 length equals 12 residues. This CDR3 reads CASSLRGNGYTF. The CDR3 DNA is TGTGCCAGCAGCTTGCGGGGGAATGGCTACACCTTC.

The rearrangement uses TRBV19 and TRBJ2-1; 11 bases align to TRBD2. J was trimmed by 6 bases and V by 5 bases; bases with no gene match: 3. Germline loops: CDR1 LNHDA, CDR2 SQIVND (reference sequence). This CDR3 is built from 14 residues. Here the CDR3 reads CASSPGLAANEQFF. The CDR3, as DNA: TGTGCCAGTAGTCCGGGACTAGCGGCCAATGAGCAGTTCTTC.

The CDR3 region is CASTLQGLSPYSYNEQFF. DNA for the CDR3: TGTGCCAGCACCCTACAGGGACTAAGCCCCTACTCCTACAATGAGCAGTTCTTC. This rearrangement joins TRBV27 to TRBJ2-1; TRBD2 is a possible D gene (7 bases). Trimming took 7 bases from V and 0 from J, leaving 22 bases between them. The CDR3 length is 18 residues. Per the germline V gene, CDR1 is MNHEY and CDR2 is SMNVEV (reference sequence).

The gene calls are TRBV4-2 and TRBJ1-4; no reliable D call. Germline CDR1 LGHNA, CDR2 YNFKEQ. V was cut by 0 bases and J by 4 bases, with 12 bases left in between. The CDR3 is 16 residues long. CDR3 loop: CASSQDGQLFNEKLFF. CDR3 in DNA: TGTGCCAGCAGCCAAGACGGGCAGCTCTTTAATGAAAAACTGTTTTTT.

The chain combines TRBV9 with TRBJ2-5; D is perhaps TRBD1 or TRBD2 (5 bases each). V was cut by 3 bases and J by 0 bases, with 18 bases left in between. Germline V gene sequence: CDR1 SGDLS, CDR2 YYNGEE. CDR3 length equals 17 residues. CDR3 sequence (DNA): TGTGCCAGCAGCGCCGGGCCAGGGACGCGTTACCAAGAGACCCAGTACTTC. Protein sequence: CASSAGPGTRYQETQYF.

The J gene is TRBJ1-5, the V gene TRBV12-5; 7 positions agree with TRBD1. Per the germline V gene, CDR1 is LGHNT and CDR2 is FRNRAP. After removal of 5 bases from V and 4 bases from J, the junction contained 8 bases not matched to a gene. The CDR3 is 15 amino acids. This CDR3 reads CASGGTGTANQPQHF. The CDR3 nucleotides read TGTGCTAGTGGTGGTACCGGGACAGCAAATCAGCCCCAGCATTTT.

The genes are TRBV7-9 and TRBJ2-2; 8 bases are shared with TRBD2. Germline V gene data show CDR1 as SEHNR and CDR2 as FQNEAQ (reference sequence). This CDR3 spans 15 amino acids. With V trimmed by 5 bases and J by 0 bases, 2 bases remained unmatched. The CDR3 sequence is CASSLSGTNTGELFF. As DNA, the CDR3 is TGTGCCAGCAGCCTTAGCGGGACGAACACCGGGGAGCTGTTTTTT.

This clone appeared a single time. The V call is TRBV19, the J call TRBJ1-1; 8 bases fit TRBD1. The CDR3 loop spans 15 amino acids. V shed 6 bases, J shed 1 base, and the junction held 7 bases outside the gene matches. Germline V CDR1 and CDR2: LNHDA, SQIVND (reference sequence). CDR3 loop: CASSYTGTGNTEAFF. The CDR3 DNA reads TGTGCCAGTAGCTACACCGGGACAGGGAACACTGAAGCTTTCTTT.

The chain combines TRBV5-1 with TRBJ1-5, with 8 nucleotides matching TRBD1. The CDR3 covers 15 residues. Trimming cost V 0 bases and J 4 bases; bases outside gene matches: 3. Looked up from germline, CDR1 is SGHRS and CDR2 is YFSETQ. The CDR3 is CASSLEQGENQPQHF. Written as DNA, the CDR3 is TGCGCCAGCAGCTTGGAACAGGGGGAGAATCAGCCCCAGCATTTT.

The rearrangement uses TRBV5-6 and TRBJ1-2; the D gene is possibly TRBD1 (5 bases). The CDR3 is 13 residues long. CDR1 SGHDT and CDR2 YYEEEE come from the germline V gene. Trimming cost V 3 bases and J 8 bases, with 14 bases left between them. CDR3 nucleotide sequence: TGTGCCAGCAGCTGGCTGGCAGGGAGAGGCTACACCTTC. It specifies CASSWLAGRGYTF.

V is TRBV27 and J is TRBJ2-7; the D is unclear. Germline V lookup: CDR1 MNHEY, CDR2 SMNVEV (reference sequence). The V end was cut by 6 bases, the J end by 3 bases, with 12 bases between. This CDR3 contains 13 residues. DNA for the CDR3: TGTGCCAGCAGACTCACGTGGGGCTACGAGCAGTACTTC. This translates into CASRLTWGYEQYF.

The V gene is TRBV28, the J gene TRBJ2-7; D is perhaps TRBD1 (5 bases). Germline CDR1 and CDR2: MDHEN and SYDVKM. Between the trimmed V and J ends, which lost 4 bases and 2 bases, there was a span of 21 bases. This CDR3 is 17 amino acids long. The CDR3 loop reads CASSYHLREQEAYEQYF. The CDR3 DNA sequence: TGTGCCAGCAGTTACCACCTCAGGGAACAAGAAGCCTACGAGCAGTACTTC.

CDR3 region: CASSPWPGTEDQPQHF. The CDR3 bases are TGTGCCAGCTCCCCATGGCCCGGGACAGAGGATCAGCCCCAGCATTTT. The chain links TRBV18 to TRBJ1-5, with TRBD1 identical over 7 bases. Trimming took 6 bases from V and 5 from J; bases not matched to a gene: 13. Germline CDR1 KGHSH, CDR2 LQKENI. CDR3 length equals 16 residues.

The V gene is TRBV29-1, the J gene TRBJ1-6; D not certain. Trimming pared 5 bases from V and 0 bases from J, leaving 8 bases between. Germline-derived CDR1 and CDR2 are SQVTM and ANQGSEA. CDR3 length: 14 residues. The CDR3: CSVSLSSYNSPLHF. Written as DNA, the CDR3 is TGCAGCGTTTCGCTAAGCTCCTATAATTCACCCCTCCACTTT. The entire variable domain, with the rest obtained from reference TRBV29-1 and TRBJ1-6, is as follows: SAVISQKPSRDICQRGTSLTIQCQVDSQVTMMFWYRQQPGQSLTLIATANQGSEATYESGFVIDKFPISRPNLTFSTLTVSNMSPEDSSIYLCSVSLSSYNSPLHFGNGTRLTVT.